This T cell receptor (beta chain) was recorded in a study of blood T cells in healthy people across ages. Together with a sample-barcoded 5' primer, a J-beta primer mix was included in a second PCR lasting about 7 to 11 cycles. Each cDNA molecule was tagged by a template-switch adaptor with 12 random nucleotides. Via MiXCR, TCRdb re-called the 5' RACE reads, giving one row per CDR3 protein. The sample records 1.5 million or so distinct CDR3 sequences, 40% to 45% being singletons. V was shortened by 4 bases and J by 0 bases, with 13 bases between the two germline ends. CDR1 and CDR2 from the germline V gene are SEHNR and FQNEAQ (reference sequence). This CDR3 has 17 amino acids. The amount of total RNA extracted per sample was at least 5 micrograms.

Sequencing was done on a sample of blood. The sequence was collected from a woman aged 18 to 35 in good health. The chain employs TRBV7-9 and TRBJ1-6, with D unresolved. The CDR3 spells CASSSSAFSSYNSPLHF. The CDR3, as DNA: TGTGCCAGCAGCTCTAGTGCTTTTAGCTCCTATAATTCACCCCTCCACTTT.